This paragraph reports one TCR beta chain. Its antigen is currently unknown. Method: immunoSEQ multiplex PCR; TCRdb's copy keeps in-frame clones and lacks some. The sample records about 64,000 clones, around 83% being singletons. There are 14 residues in the CDR3. CDR1 and CDR2 (germline): MNHNS, SASEGT. The V end lost 9 bases, the J end lost 2 bases, and 14 bases lay between the germline ends. This entry comes from a study of glioma-infiltrating T cells after dendritic cell vaccination. Study-level background: Treatment, given 2003 to 2012, was autologous tumor lysate-pulsed dendritic cell vaccination.

Study-level results: The cohort had few patients with full blood and tumor sets. Estimated pretreatment TIL content predicted outcome after dendritic cell vaccination.

Source: blood, taken before dendritic cell vaccination. The chain uses TRBV6-1 and TRBJ1-5, with D unresolved. The TCR was taken from a human donor with glioblastoma. This CDR3 is CASTLAGGNQPQHF. The CDR3 DNA reads as TGTGCCAGTACCTTAGCCGGGGGCAATCAGCCCCAGCATTTT.